The 31 T cell receptor beta chains below all came from one sample that was sequenced in a study of blood T cell repertoires in COVID-19. The repertoire was sequenced with immunoSEQ multiplex PCR; TCRdb's copy has only in-frame clones and lacks some. The sample contains 650,000 to 800,000 clones, more than 80% of which appear only once. The sequencing input was peripheral blood. The source of these receptors is a woman aged 18-35 years with acute or convalescent COVID-19.

This clone came up a few times. V and J are TRBV6-2 or TRBV6-3 and TRBJ1-1; the D gene is possibly TRBD1 (6 bases). The CDR3 runs 12 residues. V lost 4 bases and J 8 bases, leaving 11 bases between the germline ends. In germline, CDR1 is MNHEY, CDR2 SVGEGT. The CDR3 DNA follows: TGTGCCAGCAGTTTTCAGGGGATCGAAGCTTTCTTT. This gives the protein CASSFQGIEAFF.

This rearrangement joins TRBV27 to TRBJ1-6, with D possibly TRBD1 on 6 matching bases. Trimming took off 3 bases at V and 13 bases at J, with 10 bases between the two ends. The CDR3 spans 12 residues. The V gene's germline CDR1 is MNHEY and CDR2 SMNVEV (reference sequence). CDR3 in amino acids: CASSFYGQPLHF. CDR3 DNA sequence: TGTGCCAGCAGTTTTTATGGACAGCCCCTCCACTTT.

This chain joins TRBV5-1 and TRBJ2-5; 11 nucleotides agree with TRBD1. Germline CDR1 is SGHRS and CDR2 is YFSETQ. The V segment lost 4 bases and the J segment 1 base; nucleotides outside the gene matches: 9. The CDR3 consists of 17 residues. The CDR3 DNA is TGCGCCAGCAGCCTCCGGACAGGGGGCAGATCCCAAGAGACCCAGTACTTC. This codes for CASSLRTGGRSQETQYF.

This clone has just one count. The gene calls are TRBV9 and TRBJ2-3, with 8 bases identical to TRBD2. The ends lost 3 bases at V and 2 bases at J; junction bases unmatched: 11. The CDR3 has 17 residues. CDR1 and CDR2 (germline): SGDLS, YYNGEE. CDR3 loop: CASSGRLSGGPTDTQYF. The CDR3 bases are TGTGCCAGCAGCGGGAGGCTCAGCGGGGGCCCCACAGATACGCAGTATTTT. Filled out from reference TRBV9 and TRBJ2-3, the complete variable domain reads DSGVTQTPKHLITATGQRVTLRCSPRSGDLSVYWYQQSLDQGLQFLIQYYNGEERAKGNILERFSAQQFPDLHSELNLSSLELGDSALYFCASSGRLSGGPTDTQYFGPGTRLTVL.

The genes are TRBV14 and TRBJ2-1; D remains ambiguous. V dropped 2 bases and J dropped 0 bases, with 11 bases sitting between them. Germline V gene lookup returns CDR1 SGHDN and CDR2 FVKESK. The CDR3 sequence is 16 residues long. CDR3 coding DNA: TGTGCCAGCAGCCAACTACGGCGGAGCTCCTACAATGAGCAGTTCTTC. It codes for CASSQLRRSSYNEQFF.

V usage is TRBV15 and J usage is TRBJ1-5; possible D gene TRBD1, 6 bases. Germline values: CDR1 LNHNV, CDR2 YYDKDF (reference sequence). This CDR3 region has 12 residues. Trimming took off 8 bases at V and 4 bases at J, with 9 bases between the two ends. For the CDR3, the DNA is TGTGCCACCGGACAGCTAAATCAGCCCCAGCATTTT. It yields the protein CATGQLNQPQHF.

The chain links TRBV29-1 to TRBJ1-4; 8 nucleotides line up with TRBD1. CDR1 and CDR2 from the germline V gene are SQVTM and ANQGSEA. J gave up 5 bases and V 1 base, and 6 bases lay outside the gene matches. The CDR3 spans 15 residues. CDR3 amino acids: CSVEVGGQVNEKLFF. Written as DNA, the CDR3 is TGCAGCGTTGAAGTTGGGGGACAGGTGAATGAAAAACTGTTTTTT.

The V and J genes are TRBV30 and TRBJ2-1; 9 positions match TRBD1. Germline-derived CDR1 and CDR2 are GTSNPN and SVGIG (reference sequence). The CDR3 totals 12 residues. In DNA form, the CDR3 reads TGTGCGAGTCCCGGGACAGGGAAAGAGCAGTTCTTC. Translated, it gives CASPGTGKEQFF.

The chain has TRBV3-1 (or the pseudogene TRBV3-2) and TRBJ2-2; possible D gene TRBD2, 5 bases. The CDR3 covers 16 residues. Trimming left V 5 bases short and J 5 bases short, with 18 bases between. Looked up from germline, CDR1 is LGHDT and CDR2 is YNNKEL (reference sequence). The CDR3 nucleotides are TGTGCCAGCAGCAGCCGCGGTGGAGGATGGACCGGGGAGCTGTTTTTT. Translated: CASSSRGGGWTGELFF.

This clone was observed a few times. This sample also contains other DNA sequences that code for the same CDR3. The chain employs TRBV30 and TRBJ1-2, with D maybe TRBD1 (6 bases). The V and J ends lost 0 bases and 7 bases respectively, with 6 bases between them. Germline V gene sequence: CDR1 GTSNPN, CDR2 SVGIG (reference sequence). The CDR3 is made up of 11 amino acids. CDR3 bases: TGTGCCTGGAGTGTAGGGGGTGGCTACACCTTC. Translation: CAWSVGGGYTF.

This CDR3 is CASSQDDSSGANVLTF. The CDR3 DNA follows: TGTGCCAGCAGCCAAGACGACAGCTCTGGGGCCAACGTCCTGACTTTC. This chain joins TRBV4-2 and TRBJ2-6; D perhaps matches TRBD1 (5 bases). Germline V lookup: CDR1 LGHNA, CDR2 YNFKEQ. The CDR3 is 16 residues long. The germline V and J ends were trimmed by 0 bases and 0 bases, with 6 bases remaining between them.

This clone appeared a single time. The chain carries TRBV6-5 and TRBJ1-1; TRBD1 aligns across 8 bases. The CDR3 has 15 residues. The germline CDR1 and CDR2 sequences are MNHEY and SVGAGI. V lost 7 bases to trimming and J lost 2 bases; unmatched junction nucleotides: 9. CDR3 loop: CASTLNRGGNTEAFF. The CDR3 DNA follows: TGTGCCAGCACCCTTAACAGGGGGGGTAACACTGAAGCTTTCTTT.

This chain uses TRBV6-1 with TRBJ1-4, with 7 bases lining up with TRBD1. The J segment lost 8 bases and the V segment lost 1 base, leaving 7 bases of the junction unmatched. The CDR3 consists of 15 residues. CDR1 is MNHNS and CDR2 is SASEGT in the germline V gene. Written as DNA, the CDR3 is TGTGCCAGCAGTGAAGGTACAGGGGTGGTAGAAAAACTGTTTTTT. This codes for CASSEGTGVVEKLFF.

The chain joins TRBV6-5 to TRBJ2-7; 8 positions match TRBD1. The CDR3 covers 14 residues. The germline gives CDR1 MNHEY, CDR2 SVGAGI. V was pared by 2 bases and J by 1 base, with 1 base of the junction left unmatched. In DNA, the CDR3 is TGTGCCAGCAGTTACAACAGGGGGTCCTACGAGCAGTACTTC. Translation: CASSYNRGSYEQYF.

This clone was detected only once. J is TRBJ1-5 and V is TRBV7-2; D not resolved. V was trimmed by 6 bases and J by 6 bases, leaving 15 bases between them. The germline V gene encodes CDR1 SGHTA and CDR2 FQGNSA. The CDR3 is made up of 14 amino acids. The CDR3 region is CASSYVPFSQPQHF. DNA of the CDR3: TGTGCCAGCAGTTACGTACCTTTTAGTCAGCCCCAGCATTTT.

This rearrangement joins TRBV24-1 to TRBJ1-6; D perhaps matches TRBD1 (5 bases). The CDR3 loop spans 15 amino acids. Trimming removed 12 bases at V and 7 bases at J, with 21 bases between. Germline CDR1 and CDR2: KGHDR and SFDVKD. The CDR3, as DNA: TGTGCCGGACGACCCAGGCCACAGGAAAATTCACCCCTCCACTTT. Amino acids: CAGRPRPQENSPLHF.

This rearrangement joins TRBV7-8 to TRBJ2-3; possible D gene TRBD2, 6 bases. This CDR3 is built from 15 residues. Germline V gene data show CDR1 as SGHVS and CDR2 as FQNEAQ. The V and J ends lost 5 bases and 5 bases respectively, with 17 bases between them. The CDR3 here is CASSLPRLGGDTQYF. CDR3 coding DNA: TGTGCCAGCAGCCTACCCAGACTGGGGGGAGATACGCAGTATTTT.

V gene TRBV11-2 combines with J gene TRBJ2-7, with D perhaps matching TRBD1 (6 bases). Trimming took 2 bases from V and 3 from J, leaving 8 bases between them. CDR3 size: 13 residues. Germline loops: CDR1 SGHAT, CDR2 FQNNGV. The CDR3 DNA reads as TGTGCCAGCAGCTTACTCAGGGGCTACGAGCAGTACTTC. It is translated as CASSLLRGYEQYF.

V and J are TRBV5-1 and TRBJ2-3, with TRBD1 as a possible D gene (6 bases). This CDR3 spans 14 amino acids. The V end lost 0 bases, the J end lost 4 bases, and 9 bases lay between the germline ends. Germline assignment: CDR1 SGHRS and CDR2 YFSETQ. The CDR3 DNA reads as TGCGCCAGCAGCTTGGTGGGGGCCCCAGATACGCAGTATTTT. It specifies CASSLVGAPDTQYF.

The chain is built from TRBV5-1 and TRBJ2-1, with D possibly being TRBD1 (6 bases). V lost 3 bases, J lost 4 bases, and 14 bases lay in between. This CDR3 has 15 residues. CDR1 is SGHRS and CDR2 is YFSETQ in the germline V gene. CDR3 sequence reads: CASSSRDTIYNEQFF. The CDR3 bases are TGCGCCAGCAGCTCCCGGGACACCATTTACAATGAGCAGTTCTTC.

This sequence joins TRBV18 and TRBJ2-7; 11 bases are shared with TRBD1. CDR1 is KGHSH and CDR2 is LQKENI in the germline V gene. With 5 bases clipped from V and 5 bases from J, the junction kept 8 bases outside the gene matches. This CDR3 contains 15 residues. The CDR3 loop is CASSSGQGAPHEQYF. Written as DNA, the CDR3 is TGTGCCAGCTCATCCGGACAGGGGGCCCCCCACGAGCAGTACTTC.

The V gene is TRBV2, the J gene TRBJ2-1; D is ambiguous. The CDR3 contains 14 residues. Trimming took 6 bases from V and 0 from J, leaving 9 bases between them. Germline V gene lookup returns CDR1 SNHLY and CDR2 FYNNEI. The CDR3 here is CASSETSSYNEQFF. The CDR3 coding sequence is TGTGCCAGCAGCGAGACAAGCTCCTACAATGAGCAGTTCTTC.

The genes are TRBV2 and TRBJ2-7; 7 nucleotides align to TRBD1. From germline, CDR1 is SNHLY and CDR2 FYNNEI. V gave up 6 bases and J gave up 6 bases; unmatched junction bases: 8. CDR3 length: 13 residues. The CDR3 nucleotides read TGTGCCAGCAGCGCAGGGGGAATCTCCGAGCAGTACTTC. Amino acids: CASSAGGISEQYF.

This clone appeared once. The chain links TRBV2 to TRBJ2-2, with 7 bases aligning to TRBD1. The CDR3 runs to 14 residues. From germline, CDR1 is SNHLY and CDR2 FYNNEI. V lost 6 bases and J lost 2; bases outside the gene matches: 3. The CDR3 DNA sequence: TGTGCCAGCAGGGGGGACAGCAACACCGGGGAGCTGTTTTTT. Translating it yields CASRGDSNTGELFF. The variable domain in full, completed from reference TRBV2 and TRBJ2-2, reads EPEVTQTPSHQVTQMGQEVILRCVPISNHLYFYWYRQILGQKVEFLVSFYNNEISEKSEIFDDQFSVERPDGSNFTLKIRSTKLEDSAMYFCASRGDSNTGELFFGEGSRLTVL.

The genes are TRBV9 and TRBJ1-2; 8 bases agree with TRBD1. V shed 0 bases and J 8 bases; nucleotides not matched to a gene: 9. CDR3 length: 15 residues. In germline, CDR1 is SGDLS, CDR2 YYNGEE. As DNA, the CDR3 is TGTGCCAGCAGCGTAGCAGGGGGCTCGACAACGGGCTACACCTTC. It encodes CASSVAGGSTTGYTF.

This chain links TRBV5-6 with TRBJ2-5, with 8 bases that match TRBD2. CDR1 SGHDT and CDR2 YYEEEE come from the germline V gene. This CDR3 is 15 amino acids long. With V trimmed by 3 bases and J by 5 bases, 9 bases remained unmatched. Written as DNA, the CDR3 is TGTGCCAGCAGCTCGGCGACTAGCGTGGGGGAGACCCAGTACTTC. Encoded protein: CASSSATSVGETQYF.

The V gene is TRBV4-2, the J gene TRBJ2-3; D perhaps matches TRBD2 (5 bases). Germline V CDR1 and CDR2: LGHNA, YNFKEQ. V lost 4 bases and J lost 3, with 8 bases in between. This CDR3 spans 13 amino acids. The CDR3 region is CASSRPGTDTQYF. CDR3 DNA: TGTGCCAGCAGCCGCCCGGGGACAGATACGCAGTATTTT.

Here the CDR3 DNA reads TGTGCCAGCAGCTTAGCAGGGGCTAGCGGGCTCTCCTACAATGAGCAGTTCTTC. Encoded protein: CASSLAGASGLSYNEQFF. This rearrangement joins TRBV7-8 to TRBJ2-1; 8 nucleotides agree with TRBD2. Per germline, CDR1 SGHVS and CDR2 FQNEAQ. The CDR3 sequence is 18 residues long. V gave up 0 bases and J gave up 0 bases; unmatched junction bases: 7.

The chain carries TRBV6-6 and TRBJ1-1; TRBD1 matches at 8 bases. The CDR3 extends over 13 amino acids. Looked up from germline, CDR1 is MNHNY and CDR2 is SVGAGI (reference sequence). With 7 bases clipped from V and 5 bases from J, the junction kept 6 bases outside the gene matches. CDR3 sequence: CASIRGRRTEAFF. The CDR3 coding sequence is TGTGCCAGCATCAGGGGGCGCAGGACTGAAGCTTTCTTT.

This sequence joins TRBV9 and TRBJ2-2; D is undetermined. Between the trimmed V and J ends, which lost 0 bases and 4 bases, there was a span of 7 bases. The CDR3 loop spans 14 amino acids. The V gene's germline CDR1 is SGDLS and CDR2 YYNGEE. CDR3 sequence reads: CASSVAGGTGELFF. The CDR3 DNA reads as TGTGCCAGCAGCGTAGCGGGTGGCACCGGGGAGCTGTTTTTT.

This chain connects TRBV29-1 to TRBJ1-1; 8 bases are a match to TRBD1. The germline gives CDR1 SQVTM, CDR2 ANQGSEA. The CDR3 covers 12 residues. The V segment lost 4 bases and the J segment 5 bases; nucleotides outside the gene matches: 3. Written as DNA, the CDR3 is TGCAGCGTTGTACAGGGGGGGACTGAAGCTTTCTTT. This translates into CSVVQGGTEAFF. Supplemented by reference TRBV29-1 and TRBJ1-1, the full variable domain reads SAVISQKPSRDICQRGTSLTIQCQVDSQVTMMFWYRQQPGQSLTLIATANQGSEATYESGFVIDKFPISRPNLTFSTLTVSNMSPEDSSIYLCSVVQGGTEAFFGQGTRLTVV.